The present TCR beta chain was sequenced within a study of blood T cell repertoires in COVID-19. Study overall: Collection of acute and convalescent COVID-19 samples took place in the United States, Italy and Spain. In each case, the material was cDNA or gDNA derived from T cells, B-cell-depleted T cells, or PBMCs.

Looked up from germline, CDR1 is GTSNPN and CDR2 is SVGIG (reference sequence). V dropped 0 bases and J dropped 4 bases, with 10 bases sitting between them. This CDR3 has 13 amino acids. Authors' data handling: Amplification with reference gene primers provided the estimates of nucleated cell counts. Repertoires were generated with immunoSEQ multiplex PCR, while TCRdb's copy carries only in-frame clones and drops some. V and J calls and clone size follow that table, whereas D and trimming were derived from the DNA. The sample lists 80,000 to 100,000 clones; approximately 72% were seen once. The receptor was isolated from a man in his 70s with acute or convalescent COVID-19. This chain connects TRBV30 to TRBJ2-7; D is possibly TRBD2 (5 bases). Sample: peripheral blood. CDR3 DNA sequence: TGTGCCTGGAGTGTACGACTATTTTACGAGCAGTACTTC. This sequence encodes CAWSVRLFYEQYF. The full variable domain, completed using reference TRBV30 and TRBJ2-7, is SQTIHQWPATLVQPVGSPLSLECTVEGTSNPNLYWYRQAAGRGLQLLFYSVGIGQISSEVPQNLSASRPQDRQFILSSKKLLLSDSGFYLCAWSVRLFYEQYFGPGTRLTVT.